Shown below are 25 T cell receptor beta chains from a single sample sequenced in a study of regulatory T cells in long-lasting Graves disease (dated by TCRdb to 2020 to 2023). The sample's time point label, in plain terms: newly diagnosed GD, antithyroid drugs for less than 3 months. For both TCR sequencing and RNA sequencing, RNA was extracted from PBMCs using TRIzol. Libraries were constructed by multiplex PCR. The listed sequencing device is Illumina HiSeq 4000. iRepertoire HTBI primers and Arm-PCR amplification of CDR3 regions were used to construct TCR beta libraries. The public reads were reprocessed in TCRdb via fastp at Q25 and MiXCR, keeping in-frame beta chains. Each CDR3 protein gets just one entry, which takes the most common genes and DNA from the rows behind it. This sample lists roughly 420,000 distinct CDR3 sequences; around 15% were detected once. The ten largest clones represent about 11% of the sample.

These data were also reused for a study on T cells in Graves' hyperthyroidism and ophthalmopathy.

The sample here was peripheral blood mononuclear cells (PBMCs), taken at new diagnosis, from a patient treated with antithyroid drugs. The receptors come from a woman aged 25 to 39 with Graves disease. Donor details come from another sample of the same person, matched by shared clones.

The rearrangement joins TRBV7-8 to TRBJ2-2, with no clear D. The CDR3 loop spans 17 amino acids. CDR1 is SGHVS, CDR2 FQNEAQ, per germline. V shed 3 bases and J shed 0 bases, with 14 bases lying between them. The CDR3 DNA follows: TGTGCCAGCAGCTTCGGTTCCCTTGGTCCGAACACCGGGGAGCTGTTTTTT. As protein: CASSFGSLGPNTGELFF.

This clonotype showed up many times. The V call is TRBV6-1, the J call TRBJ1-1; D is ambiguous. The CDR3 consists of 12 residues. Germline V lookup: CDR1 MNHNS, CDR2 SASEGT. V was cut by 1 base and J by 7 bases, with 7 bases left in between. The CDR3 bases are TGTGCCAGCAGTGAAGTAATGGGTGAAGCTTTCTTT. Its protein is CASSEVMGEAFF.

CDR3 region: CSARELAGVKTGELFF. Written as DNA, the CDR3 is TGCAGTGCTAGAGAACTAGCGGGAGTAAAAACCGGGGAGCTGTTTTTT. V and J are TRBV20-1 and TRBJ2-2, with 11 positions matching TRBD2. CDR3 length equals 16 residues. Germline trimming cut 0 bases from V and 5 bases from J; bases unmatched to any gene: 5. Germline V gives CDR1 DFQATT, CDR2 SNEGSKA (reference sequence).

Details on this clonotype: A far bigger clonotype differs at one base, so this is likely a read error. The rearrangement joins TRBV27 to TRBJ2-5; TRBD2 matches 13 bases. Germline V gene lookup returns CDR1 MNHEY and CDR2 SMNVEV (reference sequence). The CDR3 contains 15 residues. The CDR3 loop reads CASSGTSGNQEAQYF. The CDR3 nucleotides are TGTGCCAGCAGTGGGACTAGCGGGAACCAAGAGGCCCAGTACTTC.

The V gene is TRBV19, the J gene TRBJ1-1; no reliable D call. Trimming removed 5 bases at V and 3 bases at J, with 13 bases between. The CDR3 is made up of 14 amino acids. The germline CDR1 and CDR2 sequences are LNHDA and SQIVND (reference sequence). The CDR3 coding sequence is TGTGCCAGTAGTTCCCAGGTGGGTGACACTGAAGCTTTCTTT. It codes for CASSSQVGDTEAFF.

In the case of this clonotype: A read error is the likely source, as a far larger clone sits one nucleotide away. The rearrangement links TRBV7-9 to TRBJ2-1; D gene uncertain. The germline gives CDR1 SEHNR, CDR2 FQNEAQ (reference sequence). CDR3 size: 15 residues. For the CDR3, the DNA is TGTGCCAGCAGCCTTAGATCGATGGCCTACAATGGGCAGTTCTTC. Protein: CASSLRSMAYNGQFF.

This clonotype has only a few counts. The rearrangement uses TRBV18 and TRBJ2-6, with D perhaps given as TRBD1 or TRBD2 (5 bases each). Trimming removed 1 base from V and 2 bases from J, with 12 bases in between. Germline CDR1 and CDR2: KGHSH and LQKENI. The CDR3 covers 17 residues. The CDR3 is CASSPRGNTAGANVLTF. Written as DNA, the CDR3 is TGTGCCAGCTCACCACGGGGGAATACGGCTGGGGCCAACGTCCTGACTTTC.

This clonotype was recorded a few times. The chain recombines TRBV7-2 with TRBJ1-1, with D uncertain. Trimming pared 2 bases from V and 9 bases from J, leaving 13 bases between. Germline CDR1 and CDR2: SGHTA and FQGNSA. The CDR3 runs 13 residues. CDR3 bases: TGTGCCAGCAGCTTACTAGTTCGTGGAAAAGCTTTCTTT. Its translation: CASSLLVRGKAFF.

The chain links TRBV3-1 to TRBJ2-7; the D gene could be TRBD1 or TRBD2 (7 bases each). V lost 7 bases, J lost 5 bases, and 18 bases lay in between. Germline V gene sequence: CDR1 LGHDT, CDR2 YNNKEL (reference sequence). The CDR3 spans 14 residues. CDR3 region: CASTSSGTVDEQYF. DNA for the CDR3: TGTGCCAGCACCTCGAGCGGGACAGTCGACGAGCAGTACTTC.

This clonotype occurred many times. This chain links TRBV28 with TRBJ1-5; TRBD1 matches 9 bases. The V and J ends lost 3 bases and 3 bases, in that order; junction bases with no gene match: 9. Germline V gene lookup returns CDR1 MDHEN and CDR2 SYDVKM. This CDR3 region has 17 residues. CDR3 region: CASSFVWDRADNQPQHF. CDR3 coding DNA: TGTGCCAGCAGTTTTGTTTGGGACAGGGCCGACAATCAGCCCCAGCATTTT.

This clonotype was seen at least ten times. J is TRBJ2-1 and V is TRBV30; weak D call: TRBD1 (5 bases). Trimming cost V 6 bases and J 6 bases, with 21 bases left between them. The germline V gene has CDR1 GTSNPN and CDR2 SVGIG (reference sequence). The CDR3 runs 15 residues. CDR3 sequence (DNA): TGTGCCTGCCTTAGGGTTACGGGTAGGGGCAATGAGCAGTTCTTC. It translates to CACLRVTGRGNEQFF.

The table lists this clonotype with a few counts. This chain uses TRBV19 with TRBJ1-2; 7 nucleotides agree with TRBD1. The CDR3 covers 13 residues. Trimming removed 8 bases from V and 8 bases from J; junction bases left unmatched: 11. Germline assignment: CDR1 LNHDA and CDR2 SQIVND (reference sequence). The CDR3 DNA follows: TGTGCCAGTTCTTTCCGGGACAGCCGGGGCTACACCTTC. Translation gives CASSFRDSRGYTF.

This clonotype was seen more than once but under ten times. A much larger clone is a single base away; this may be a read error. The V and J genes are TRBV27 and TRBJ1-5, with TRBD1 identical over 7 bases. Per the germline V gene, CDR1 is MNHEY and CDR2 is SMNVEV (reference sequence). The CDR3 has 17 residues. The V gene end was trimmed by 4 bases and the J gene end by 0 bases; junction bases not matched to a gene: 9. CDR3 sequence: CASSSRDRYFSNQPQHF. The CDR3 DNA reads as TGTGCCAGCAGTTCCCGGGACAGATACTTTAGCAATCAGCCCCAGCATTTT.

As regards this clonotype: Possible read error: a much larger clone is one base away. The chain links TRBV3-1 to TRBJ2-1; 8 positions agree with TRBD1. Trimming at V came to 5 bases and at J to 8 bases, leaving 8 bases not matched to a gene. CDR3 length equals 14 residues. Germline CDR1 LGHDT, CDR2 YNNKEL (reference sequence). The CDR3 nucleotides read TGTGCCAGCAGCGACGCTGCAGGGGGCCATGAGCAGTTCTTC. It yields the protein CASSDAAGGHEQFF.

This rearrangement joins TRBV9 to TRBJ2-6; D is possibly TRBD1 (6 bases). The germline V and J ends were trimmed by 4 bases and 4 bases, with 15 bases remaining between them. Germline V gene data show CDR1 as SGDLS and CDR2 as YYNGEE. The CDR3 extends over 16 amino acids. The CDR3 coding sequence is TGTGCCAGCAGCACCACAGGGACCTCCGGGGCCAACGTCCTGACTTTC. This gives the protein CASSTTGTSGANVLTF. The complete variable domain, with remaining parts taken from reference TRBV9 and TRBJ2-6, reads DSGVTQTPKHLITATGQRVTLRCSPRSGDLSVYWYQQSLDQGLQFLIQYYNGEERAKGNILERFSAQQFPDLHSELNLSSLELGDSALYFCASSTTGTSGANVLTFGAGSRLTVL.

Note on this clonotype: This may be a read error, as it is one base from a much larger clone. The chain recombines TRBV20-1 with TRBJ2-5; D perhaps matches TRBD1 (6 bases). Germline CDR1 reads DFQATT; CDR2 reads SNEGSKA (reference sequence). There are 13 residues in the CDR3. In DNA form, the CDR3 reads TGCGGTGGTGGGACAACGAAGCGAGAGACCCAGTACTTC. It specifies CGGGTTKRETQYF.

This clonotype was seen at least ten times. The gene calls are TRBV12-3 or TRBV12-4 and TRBJ1-5; 10 bases fit TRBD1. With V trimmed by 5 bases and J by 1 base, 5 bases remained unmatched. CDR3 length: 16 residues. The CDR3 nucleotides read TGTGCCAGCAGTCCTTGGGACAGGGGAAGCAATCAGCCCCAGCATTTT. This translates into CASSPWDRGSNQPQHF.

Comment on this clonotype: A far larger clone is just one base off, so this is likely a read error. The chain joins TRBV28 to TRBJ2-1; D not resolved. Per germline, CDR1 MDHEN and CDR2 SYDVKM. V lost 3 bases, J lost 10 bases, and 16 bases lay in between. The CDR3 extends over 14 amino acids. CDR3 in amino acids: CASSFFGRSYEQFF. The CDR3 region has the DNA TGTGCCAGCAGTTTTTTTGGCCGTAGCTACGAGCAGTTCTTC.

Concerning this clonotype: A much larger clone lies one base from this, so it may be a read error. The rearrangement joins TRBV6-5 to TRBJ2-3; TRBD1 matches at 9 bases. The CDR3 is 16 residues long. Germline trimming cut 4 bases from V and 6 bases from J; bases unmatched to any gene: 11. Germline CDR1 and CDR2: MNHEY and SVGAGI. CDR3 in amino acids: CASSFIQGAKEDTQYF. The DNA of the CDR3 is TGTGCCAGCAGTTTTATACAGGGGGCGAAGGAGGATACGCAGTATTTT.

The chain links TRBV20-1 to TRBJ1-5; D may be TRBD1 (6 bases). Germline-derived CDR1 and CDR2 are DFQATT and SNEGSKA (reference sequence). There are 15 residues in the CDR3. V lost 6 bases and J lost 2, with 17 bases in between. As DNA, the CDR3 is TGCAGTGCAACACCGGGACACCATGGCAATCAGCCCCAGCATTTT. Residues: CSATPGHHGNQPQHF.

This clonotype was detected only a few times. This sequence joins TRBV6-1 and TRBJ2-3; 7 bases fit TRBD2. The CDR3 has 13 amino acids. J was trimmed by 4 bases and V by 6 bases; bases with no gene match: 4. Germline V CDR1 and CDR2: MNHNS, SASEGT. The CDR3: CASSRDYSDTQYF. CDR3 sequence (DNA): TGTGCCAGCAGCCGGGACTACTCAGATACGCAGTATTTT.

The rearrangement links TRBV5-4 to TRBJ2-7; a weak D match, TRBD2 (6 bases). The V and J ends lost 3 bases and 4 bases respectively, with 14 bases between them. The CDR3 sequence is 14 residues long. CDR1 and CDR2 (germline): SGHNT, YYREEE (reference sequence). The CDR3 nucleotides are TGTGCCAGCAGCTGGGGGGTGATTGGGTACGAGCAGTACTTC. Translated, it gives CASSWGVIGYEQYF.

A remark on this clonotype: One base away lies a much larger clone, so this may be a sequencing read error. The chain joins TRBV11-2 to TRBJ2-4, with a possible D match to TRBD2 (6 bases). The CDR3 totals 16 residues. Germline V gene lookup returns CDR1 SGHAT and CDR2 FQNNGV. The CDR3 nucleotides read TGTGCCAGCAGCTTAGGAACAGAACTAGCCATAAACATTCAGTACTTC. This encodes CASSLGTELAINIQYF. The full variable domain, its missing parts supplied by reference TRBV11-2 and TRBJ2-4, is EAGVAQSPRYKIIEKRQSVAFWCNPISGHATLYWYQQILGQGPKLLIQFQNNGVVDDSQLPKDRFSAERLKGVDSTLKIQPAKLEDSAVYLCASSLGTELAINIQYFGAGTRLSVL.

Ten or more counts support this clonotype. V usage is TRBV10-3 and J usage is TRBJ1-1, with a possible D match to TRBD1 (5 bases). The V gene's germline CDR1 is ENHRY and CDR2 SYGVKD. The V end was cut by 6 bases, the J end by 3 bases, with 11 bases between. This CDR3 spans 13 amino acids. The CDR3 is CAISPGGDTEAFF. The CDR3 nucleotides read TGTGCCATCAGCCCTGGAGGGGACACTGAAGCTTTCTTT.

V is TRBV5-4 and J is TRBJ2-1; D not resolved. From germline, CDR1 is SGHNT and CDR2 YYREEE (reference sequence). V was shortened by 1 base and J by 0 bases, with 11 bases between the two germline ends. The CDR3 sequence is 16 residues long. The CDR3 sequence: CASSLSGPSSYNEQFF. The CDR3 region has the DNA TGTGCCAGCAGCTTGTCCGGGCCAAGCTCCTACAATGAGCAGTTCTTC.